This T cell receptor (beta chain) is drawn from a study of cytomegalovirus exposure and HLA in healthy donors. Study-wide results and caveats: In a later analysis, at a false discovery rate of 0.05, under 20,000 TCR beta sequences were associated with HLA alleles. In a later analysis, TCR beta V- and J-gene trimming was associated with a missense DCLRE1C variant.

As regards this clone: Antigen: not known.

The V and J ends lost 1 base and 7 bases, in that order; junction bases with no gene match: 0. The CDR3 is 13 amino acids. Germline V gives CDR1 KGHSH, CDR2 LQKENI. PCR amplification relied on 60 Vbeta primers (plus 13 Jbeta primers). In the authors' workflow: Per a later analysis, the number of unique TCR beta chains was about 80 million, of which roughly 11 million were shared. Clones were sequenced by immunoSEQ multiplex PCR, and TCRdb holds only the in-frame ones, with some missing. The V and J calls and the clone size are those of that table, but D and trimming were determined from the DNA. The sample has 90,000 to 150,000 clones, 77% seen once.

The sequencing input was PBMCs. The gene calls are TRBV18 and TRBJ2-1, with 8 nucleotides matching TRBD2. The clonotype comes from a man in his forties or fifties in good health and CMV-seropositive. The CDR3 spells CASSPRGGNEQFF. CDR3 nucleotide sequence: TGTGCCAGCTCACCACGCGGGGGGAATGAGCAGTTCTTC.